The 15 T cell receptor beta chains below all came from one sample that was sequenced in a study of blood T cell repertoires in COVID-19 (dated by TCRdb to 2019 to 2021). Library creation used the immunoSEQ multiplex PCR assay. Sourced from immuneACCESS, this table was stored by TCRdb with only in-frame sequences that have V and J called. A share of the clones is absent; for the studies checked, an unresolved V gene accounts for under half, and the remainder has no known explanation. In this sample the table shows 30,000 to 35,000 clones, around 80% of which occur a single time. Of the sample, around 41% is held by the ten largest clones. Specimen: peripheral blood. The receptors were gathered from an elderly man with active or convalescent COVID-19.

The chain combines TRBV4-3 with TRBJ1-1; 7 nucleotides line up with TRBD1. The CDR3 has 17 residues. Per germline, CDR1 LGHNA and CDR2 YSLEER. The trim removed 1 base at V and 4 bases at J, leaving 12 bases unmatched. The CDR3, as DNA: TGCGCCAGCAGCCAAGGGGGGGCAGGGGGGACGAGCACTGAAGCTTTCTTT. Its translation is CASSQGGAGGTSTEAFF.

The chain carries TRBV6-1 and TRBJ2-7; TRBD2 is a possible D gene (7 bases). Between the trimmed V and J ends, which lost 2 bases and 7 bases, there was a span of 15 bases. Germline lookup yields CDR1 MNHNS and CDR2 SASEGT. The CDR3 sequence is 14 residues long. CDR3 residues: CASSENGLGGEQYF. The CDR3 DNA follows: TGTGCCAGCAGTGAAAACGGACTAGGGGGTGAGCAGTACTTC.

This clone was recorded a few times. The chain carries TRBV5-4 and TRBJ2-1, with a possible D match to TRBD2 (6 bases). CDR1 is SGHNT, CDR2 YYREEE, per germline (reference sequence). This CDR3 has 14 amino acids. Deletions cut 7 bases from V and 3 bases from J, with 14 bases between. The CDR3 spells CASATAGLYNEQFF. The CDR3 bases are TGTGCCAGCGCCACGGCGGGGCTCTACAATGAGCAGTTCTTC.

The genes are TRBV9 and TRBJ1-5, with 8 bases aligning to TRBD1. The CDR3 has 15 amino acids. Trimming at V came to 3 bases and at J to 1 base, leaving 3 bases not matched to a gene. CDR1 SGDLS and CDR2 YYNGEE come from the germline V gene. The CDR3 DNA reads TGTGCCAGCAGCGCTCAGGGGGCAAGCAATCAGCCCCAGCATTTT. Its translation is CASSAQGASNQPQHF.

The genes are TRBV15 and TRBJ1-5; 12 bases map to TRBD1. Trimming at V came to 1 base and at J to 5 bases, leaving 6 bases not matched to a gene. The CDR3 spans 17 residues. Germline V gene lookup returns CDR1 LNHNV and CDR2 YYDKDF (reference sequence). The chain's CDR3 is CATSRAGQGARYQPQHF. Written as DNA, the CDR3 is TGTGCCACCAGCAGAGCGGGACAGGGGGCGCGTTATCAGCCCCAGCATTTT.

The V and J genes are TRBV5-1 and TRBJ1-4; D might be TRBD1 (6 bases). V was pared by 2 bases and J by 0 bases, with 11 bases between. This CDR3 has 16 amino acids. CDR1 is SGHRS and CDR2 is YFSETQ in the germline V gene. CDR3 nucleotide sequence: TGCGCCAGCAGCTTAGCAGGGGCTGCAACTAATGAAAAACTGTTTTTT. Its protein is CASSLAGAATNEKLFF.

The V gene is TRBV19, the J gene TRBJ2-1; TRBD2 aligns across 9 bases. The junction had 11 bases not matched to a gene; V was cut back by 6 bases and J by 5 bases. The length of the CDR3 is 16 residues. Germline V gene sequence: CDR1 LNHDA, CDR2 SQIVND (reference sequence). The CDR3 sequence: CASSDLGTSRDNEQFF. The CDR3 region has the DNA TGTGCCAGTAGCGATCTCGGGACTAGCCGCGACAATGAGCAGTTCTTC.

The chain has TRBV19 and TRBJ2-1; 12 positions agree with TRBD1. V lost 1 base and J lost 9; bases outside the gene matches: 4. The CDR3 has 15 amino acids. Germline V gene lookup returns CDR1 LNHDA and CDR2 SQIVND (reference sequence). In DNA, the CDR3 is TGTGCCAGTAGTATAGGACAGGGACAGGGGGCTGAGCAGTTCTTC. Translated: CASSIGQGQGAEQFF.

The rearrangement links TRBV18 to TRBJ1-1; no reliable D call. Germline-derived CDR1 and CDR2 are KGHSH and LQKENI. There are 15 residues in the CDR3. V shed 3 bases and J shed 7 bases, with 18 bases lying between them. CDR3 sequence: CASSPSAQAINEAFF. In DNA, the CDR3 is TGTGCCAGCTCACCGTCTGCCCAGGCCATAAATGAAGCTTTCTTT.

The V and J genes are TRBV7-9 and TRBJ2-1; 7 nucleotides line up with TRBD2. The CDR3 loop spans 16 amino acids. CDR1 SEHNR and CDR2 FQNEAQ come from the germline V gene (reference sequence). The junction had 11 bases not matched to a gene; V was cut back by 4 bases and J by 5 bases. This chain's CDR3 is CASSSGLTIRDNEQFF. In DNA, the CDR3 is TGTGCCAGCAGCTCGGGACTAACCATAAGAGACAATGAGCAGTTCTTC. The full variable domain, with the rest looked up from reference TRBV7-9 and TRBJ2-1, is DTGVSQNPRHKITKRGQNVTFRCDPISEHNRLYWYRQTLGQGPEFLTYFQNEAQLEKSRLLSDRFSAERPKGSFSTLEIQRTEQGDSAMYLCASSSGLTIRDNEQFFGPGTRLTVL.

The chain couples TRBV6-5 to TRBJ1-2; 7 nucleotides match TRBD1. The trim removed 5 bases at V and 3 bases at J, leaving 9 bases unmatched. From germline, CDR1 is MNHEY and CDR2 SVGAGI. CDR3 size: 15 residues. CDR3 coding DNA: TGTGCCAGCAGTCAGGGGGGTGCTGGAGACTATGGCTACACCTTC. This translates into CASSQGGAGDYGYTF.

This clone occurred once. This chain uses TRBV18 with TRBJ1-1; D is possibly TRBD1 (6 bases). This CDR3 has 14 amino acids. Per germline, CDR1 KGHSH and CDR2 LQKENI. Between the trimmed V and J ends, which lost 2 bases and 7 bases, there was a span of 14 bases. DNA of the CDR3: TGTGCCAGCTCACCATTGGGCGGGGGCGATGAAGCTTTCTTT. Amino acids: CASSPLGGGDEAFF.

The chain couples TRBV7-9 to TRBJ1-5, with a possible D match to TRBD1 (6 bases). V lost 4 bases to trimming and J lost 5 bases, with 18 bases between them. The CDR3 is made up of 16 amino acids. Per the germline V gene, CDR1 is SEHNR and CDR2 is FQNEAQ (reference sequence). CDR3 bases: TGTGCCAGCAGCTCCCTGGAGGGGGGGCTATATCAGCCCCAGCATTTT. This encodes CASSSLEGGLYQPQHF.

The gene calls are TRBV5-4 and TRBJ1-1; 7 bases agree with TRBD1. Germline assignment: CDR1 SGHNT and CDR2 YYREEE (reference sequence). The CDR3 is 14 amino acids. J was trimmed by 0 bases and V by 5 bases; bases with no gene match: 4. As DNA, the CDR3 is TGTGCCAGCAGGTCGGGACAGATGAACACTGAAGCTTTCTTT. Protein product: CASRSGQMNTEAFF.

This clone was recorded once. The rearrangement links TRBV7-9 to TRBJ2-3; 7 nucleotides agree with TRBD2. The CDR3 runs 13 residues. Looked up from germline, CDR1 is SEHNR and CDR2 is FQNEAQ (reference sequence). Trimming cost V 3 bases and J 5 bases; bases outside gene matches: 2. Here the CDR3 reads CASSFGLEDTQYF. CDR3 bases: TGTGCCAGCAGCTTCGGACTAGAAGATACGCAGTATTTT.